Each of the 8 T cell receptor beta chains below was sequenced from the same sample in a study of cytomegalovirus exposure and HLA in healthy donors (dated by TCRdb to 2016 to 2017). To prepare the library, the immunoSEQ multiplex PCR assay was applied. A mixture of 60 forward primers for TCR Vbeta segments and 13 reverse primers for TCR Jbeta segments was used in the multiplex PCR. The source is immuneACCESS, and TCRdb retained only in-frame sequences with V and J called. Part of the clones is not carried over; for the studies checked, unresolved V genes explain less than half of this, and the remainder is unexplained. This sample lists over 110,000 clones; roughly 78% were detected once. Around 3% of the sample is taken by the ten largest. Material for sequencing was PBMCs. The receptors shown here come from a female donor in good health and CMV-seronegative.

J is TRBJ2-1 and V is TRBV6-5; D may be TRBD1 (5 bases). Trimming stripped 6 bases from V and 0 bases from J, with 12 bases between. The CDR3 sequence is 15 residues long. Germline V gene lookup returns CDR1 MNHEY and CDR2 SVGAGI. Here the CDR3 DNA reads TGTGCCAGCAGCCTCGTGGGGCACTCCTACAATGAGCAGTTCTTC. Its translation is CASSLVGHSYNEQFF.

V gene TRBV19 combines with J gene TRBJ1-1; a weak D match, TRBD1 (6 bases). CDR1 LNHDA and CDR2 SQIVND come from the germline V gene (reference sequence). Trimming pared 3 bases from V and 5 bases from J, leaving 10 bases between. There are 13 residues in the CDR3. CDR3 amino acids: CASSMTGKTEAFF. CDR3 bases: TGTGCCAGTAGTATGACAGGAAAAACTGAAGCTTTCTTT.

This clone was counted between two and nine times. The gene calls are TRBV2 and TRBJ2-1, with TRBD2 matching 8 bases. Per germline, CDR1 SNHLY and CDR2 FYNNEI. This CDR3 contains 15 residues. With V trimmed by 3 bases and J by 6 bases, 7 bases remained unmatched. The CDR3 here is CASSDYSGRSNEQFF. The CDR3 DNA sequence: TGTGCCAGCAGTGATTACAGCGGGAGAAGCAATGAGCAGTTCTTC.

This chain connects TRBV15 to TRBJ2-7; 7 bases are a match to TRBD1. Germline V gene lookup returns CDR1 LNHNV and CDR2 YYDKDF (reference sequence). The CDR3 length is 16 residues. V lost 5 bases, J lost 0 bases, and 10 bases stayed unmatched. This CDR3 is CATSGRTGPLSYEQYF. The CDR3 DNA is TGTGCCACCAGCGGACGGACAGGACCCCTCTCCTACGAGCAGTACTTC.

In DNA form, the CDR3 reads TGTGCCAGCAGTCTACTAGCGGGAGCGGTCACCGGGGAGCTGTTTTTT. This sequence encodes CASSLLAGAVTGELFF. This chain uses TRBV28 with TRBJ2-2; 11 nucleotides match TRBD2. After removal of 5 bases from V and 4 bases from J, the junction contained 6 bases not matched to a gene. The CDR3 covers 16 residues. CDR1 is MDHEN and CDR2 is SYDVKM in the germline V gene.

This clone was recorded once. The CDR3: CASSVEGRGSDTQYF. The CDR3 DNA sequence: TGTGCCAGCAGCGTAGAAGGAAGGGGATCAGATACGCAGTATTTT. The chain uses TRBV9 and TRBJ2-3, with D perhaps TRBD1 (5 bases). V was clipped by 0 bases and J by 4 bases, with 12 bases between them. The V gene's germline CDR1 is SGDLS and CDR2 YYNGEE. The length of the CDR3 is 15 residues.

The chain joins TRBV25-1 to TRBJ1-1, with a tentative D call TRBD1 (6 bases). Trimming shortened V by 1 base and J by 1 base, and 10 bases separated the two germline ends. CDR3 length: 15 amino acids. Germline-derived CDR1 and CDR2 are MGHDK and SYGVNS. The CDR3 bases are TGTGCCAGCAGTGAATTTGGGGGCAAGAACACTGAAGCTTTCTTT. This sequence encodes CASSEFGGKNTEAFF. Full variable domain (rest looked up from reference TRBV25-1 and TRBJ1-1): EADIYQTPRYLVIGTGKKITLECSQTMGHDKMYWYQQDPGMELHLIHYSYGVNSTEKGDLSSESTVSRIRTEHFPLTLESARPSHTSQYLCASSEFGGKNTEAFFGQGTRLTVV.

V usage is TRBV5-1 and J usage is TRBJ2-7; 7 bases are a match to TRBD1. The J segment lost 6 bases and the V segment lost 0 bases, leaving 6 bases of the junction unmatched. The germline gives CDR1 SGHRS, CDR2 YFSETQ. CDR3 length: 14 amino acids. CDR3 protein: CASSLVQGPAEQYF. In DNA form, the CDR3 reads TGCGCCAGCAGCTTGGTACAGGGGCCGGCCGAGCAGTACTTC.